This TCR beta chain was profiled in a study of cytomegalovirus exposure and HLA in healthy donors. Study-wide results and limits: Fewer N-insertions than the approximately 610-donor mean were reportedly shown by an Asian-associated ancestry cluster in a later analysis. Using the classifier, cytomegalovirus status was reportedly diagnosed with high specificity and sensitivity.

Amplification used 60 Vbeta primers and 13 Jbeta primers. This table comes from immunoSEQ multiplex PCR, and its TCRdb copy is limited to in-frame clones, with some not included. Of over 150,000 clones in the sample, around four fifths are singletons; the top ten hold 1%. CDR1 is LNHNV, CDR2 YYDKDF, per germline (reference sequence). The CDR3 has 12 residues. Trimming left V 1 base short and J 7 bases short, with 5 bases between. This clone has only one observation. What it binds is unknown. V gene TRBV15 combines with J gene TRBJ1-5; D gene ambiguous. The sample consisted of PBMCs. This clonotype was sampled from a woman aged 45-65 years in good health and CMV-seropositive. CDR3 sequence reads: CATSRVRQPQHF. As DNA, the CDR3 is TGTGCCACCAGCAGAGTCAGGCAGCCCCAGCATTTT.